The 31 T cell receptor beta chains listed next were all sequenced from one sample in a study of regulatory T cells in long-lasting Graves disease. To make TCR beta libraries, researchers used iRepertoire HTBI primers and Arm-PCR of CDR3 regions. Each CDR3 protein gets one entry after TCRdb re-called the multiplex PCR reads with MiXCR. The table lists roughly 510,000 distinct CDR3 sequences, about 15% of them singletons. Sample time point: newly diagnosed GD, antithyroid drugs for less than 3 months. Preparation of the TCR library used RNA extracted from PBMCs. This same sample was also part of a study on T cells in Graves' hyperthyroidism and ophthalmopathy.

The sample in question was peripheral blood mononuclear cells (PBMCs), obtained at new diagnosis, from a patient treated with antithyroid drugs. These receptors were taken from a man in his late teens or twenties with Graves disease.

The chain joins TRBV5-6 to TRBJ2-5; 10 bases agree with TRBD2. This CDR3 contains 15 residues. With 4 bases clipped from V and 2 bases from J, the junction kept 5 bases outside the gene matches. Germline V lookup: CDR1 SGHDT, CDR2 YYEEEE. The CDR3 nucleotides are TGTGCCAGCAGCGGACGGACTAGCGGACAAGAGACCCAGTACTTC. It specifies CASSGRTSGQETQYF.

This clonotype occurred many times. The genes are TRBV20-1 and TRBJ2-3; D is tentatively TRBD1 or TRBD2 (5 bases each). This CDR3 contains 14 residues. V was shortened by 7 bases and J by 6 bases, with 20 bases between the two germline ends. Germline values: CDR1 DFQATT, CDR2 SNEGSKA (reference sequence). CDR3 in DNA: TGCAGTGTCCCGAACCAGGGACGAGGGGATACGCAGTATTTT. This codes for CSVPNQGRGDTQYF.

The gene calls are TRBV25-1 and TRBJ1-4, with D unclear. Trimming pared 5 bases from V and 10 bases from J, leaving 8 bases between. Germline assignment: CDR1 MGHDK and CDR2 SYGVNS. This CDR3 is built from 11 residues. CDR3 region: CASSRWGKLFF. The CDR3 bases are TGTGCCAGCAGTCGCTGGGGAAAACTGTTTTTT. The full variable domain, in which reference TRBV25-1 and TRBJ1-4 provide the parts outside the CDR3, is EADIYQTPRYLVIGTGKKITLECSQTMGHDKMYWYQQDPGMELHLIHYSYGVNSTEKGDLSSESTVSRIRTEHFPLTLESARPSHTSQYLCASSRWGKLFFGSGTQLSVL.

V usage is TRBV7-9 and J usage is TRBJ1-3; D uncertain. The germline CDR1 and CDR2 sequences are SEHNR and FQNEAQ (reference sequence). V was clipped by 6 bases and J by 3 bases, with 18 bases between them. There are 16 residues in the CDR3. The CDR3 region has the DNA TGTGCCAGCAGTAGCTCCTTAGGGCTGGTTGGAAACACCATATATTTT. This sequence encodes CASSSSLGLVGNTIYF.

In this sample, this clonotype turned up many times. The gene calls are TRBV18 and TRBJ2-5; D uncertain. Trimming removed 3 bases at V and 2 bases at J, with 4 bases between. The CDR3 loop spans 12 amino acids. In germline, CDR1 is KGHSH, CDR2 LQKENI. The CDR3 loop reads CASSPGQETQYF. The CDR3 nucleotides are TGTGCCAGCTCACCGGGGCAAGAGACCCAGTACTTC.

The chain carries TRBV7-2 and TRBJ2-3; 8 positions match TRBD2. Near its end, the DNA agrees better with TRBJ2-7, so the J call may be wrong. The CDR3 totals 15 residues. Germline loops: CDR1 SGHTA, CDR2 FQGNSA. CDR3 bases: TGTGCCAGCAGCTTAGCTAGCGGGATGACTTACGAGCAGTACTTC. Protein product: CASSLASGMTYEQYF.

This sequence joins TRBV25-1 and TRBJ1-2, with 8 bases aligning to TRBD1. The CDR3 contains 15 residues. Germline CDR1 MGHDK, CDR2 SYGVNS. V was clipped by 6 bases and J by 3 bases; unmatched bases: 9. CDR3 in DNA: TGTGCCAGCAGAAGCAAGACAGGGGACTACTATGGCTACACCTTC. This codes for CASRSKTGDYYGYTF.

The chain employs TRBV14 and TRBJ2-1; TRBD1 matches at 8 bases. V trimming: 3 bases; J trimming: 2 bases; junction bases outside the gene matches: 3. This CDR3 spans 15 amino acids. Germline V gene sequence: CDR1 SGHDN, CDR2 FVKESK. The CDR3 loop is CASSHQDRAYNEQFF. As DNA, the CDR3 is TGTGCCAGCAGCCACCAGGACAGGGCCTACAATGAGCAGTTCTTC.

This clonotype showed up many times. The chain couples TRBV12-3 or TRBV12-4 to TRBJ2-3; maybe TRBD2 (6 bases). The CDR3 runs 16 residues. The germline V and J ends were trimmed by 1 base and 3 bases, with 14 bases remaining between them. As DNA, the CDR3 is TGTGCCAGCAGTTTAGGGAGGGGACTTACAACAGATACGCAGTATTTT. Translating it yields CASSLGRGLTTDTQYF.

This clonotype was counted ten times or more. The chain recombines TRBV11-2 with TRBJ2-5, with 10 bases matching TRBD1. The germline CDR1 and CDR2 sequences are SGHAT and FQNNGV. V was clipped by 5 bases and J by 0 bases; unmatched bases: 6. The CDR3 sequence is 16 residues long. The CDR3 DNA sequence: TGTGCCAGCAGCCACTGGACAGGGGGAAACCAAGAGACCCAGTACTTC. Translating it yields CASSHWTGGNQETQYF.

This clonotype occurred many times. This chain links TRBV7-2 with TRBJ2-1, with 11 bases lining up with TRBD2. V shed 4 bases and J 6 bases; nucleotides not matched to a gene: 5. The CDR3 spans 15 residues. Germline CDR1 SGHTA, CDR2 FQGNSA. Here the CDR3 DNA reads TGTGCCAGCAGCTACCTAGCGGGAGGAAGCAATGAGCAGTTCTTC. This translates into CASSYLAGGSNEQFF.

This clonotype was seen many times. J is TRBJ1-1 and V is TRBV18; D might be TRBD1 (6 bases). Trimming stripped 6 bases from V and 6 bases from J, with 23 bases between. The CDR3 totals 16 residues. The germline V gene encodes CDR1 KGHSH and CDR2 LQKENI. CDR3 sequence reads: CASSQGLGSGGSEAFF. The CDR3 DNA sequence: TGTGCCAGCTCCCAGGGGCTGGGTTCCGGCGGCTCTGAAGCTTTCTTT.

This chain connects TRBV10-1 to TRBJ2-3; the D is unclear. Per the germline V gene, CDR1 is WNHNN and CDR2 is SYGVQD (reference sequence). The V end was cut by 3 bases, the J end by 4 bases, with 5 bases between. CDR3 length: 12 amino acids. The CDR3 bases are TGCGCCAGCAGTGATGGGCCAGATACGCAGTATTTT. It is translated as CASSDGPDTQYF.

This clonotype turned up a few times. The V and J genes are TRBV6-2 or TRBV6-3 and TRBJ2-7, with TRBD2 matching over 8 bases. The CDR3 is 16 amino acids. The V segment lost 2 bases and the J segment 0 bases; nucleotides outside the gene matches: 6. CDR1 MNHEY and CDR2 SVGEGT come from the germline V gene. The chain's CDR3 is CASSYGGAGGSYEQYF. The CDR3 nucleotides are TGTGCCAGCAGTTACGGAGGGGCGGGAGGCTCCTACGAGCAGTACTTC.

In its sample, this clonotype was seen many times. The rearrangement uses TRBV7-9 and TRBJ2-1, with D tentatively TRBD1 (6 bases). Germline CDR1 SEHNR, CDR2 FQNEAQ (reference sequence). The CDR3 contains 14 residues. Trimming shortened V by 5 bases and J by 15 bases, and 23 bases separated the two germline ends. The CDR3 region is CASSTSDRTRRRFF. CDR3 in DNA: TGTGCCAGCAGCACCTCCGACAGGACCCGCCGGCGGTTCTTC. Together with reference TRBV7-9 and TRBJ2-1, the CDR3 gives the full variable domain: DTGVSQNPRHKITKRGQNVTFRCDPISEHNRLYWYRQTLGQGPEFLTYFQNEAQLEKSRLLSDRFSAERPKGSFSTLEIQRTEQGDSAMYLCASSTSDRTRRRFFGPGTRLTVL.

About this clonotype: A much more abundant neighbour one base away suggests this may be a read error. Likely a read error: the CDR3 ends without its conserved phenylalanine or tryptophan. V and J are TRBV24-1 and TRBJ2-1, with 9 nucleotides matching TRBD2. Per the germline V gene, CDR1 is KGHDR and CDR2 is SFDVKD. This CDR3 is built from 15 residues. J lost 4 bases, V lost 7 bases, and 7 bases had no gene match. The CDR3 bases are TGTGCCACCAGCCTAGGACTAGCGAATTACAATGAGCAGTTCCTC. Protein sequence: CATSLGLANYNEQFL.

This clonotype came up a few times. Here the CDR3 reads CASSPTRAPRETQYF. In nucleotides, the CDR3 is TGTGCCAGCAGCCCGACCCGTGCCCCCCGGGAGACCCAGTACTTC. The chain joins TRBV12-3 or TRBV12-4 to TRBJ2-5; D uncertain. This CDR3 contains 15 residues. The V gene lost 6 bases and the J gene lost 5 bases, with 19 bases spanning the gap.

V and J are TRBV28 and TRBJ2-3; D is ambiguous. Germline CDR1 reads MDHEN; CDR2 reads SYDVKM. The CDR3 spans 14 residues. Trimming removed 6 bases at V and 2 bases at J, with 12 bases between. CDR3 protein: CASSTLGVTDTQYF. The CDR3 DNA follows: TGTGCCAGCAGCACTCTAGGAGTCACAGATACGCAGTATTTT.

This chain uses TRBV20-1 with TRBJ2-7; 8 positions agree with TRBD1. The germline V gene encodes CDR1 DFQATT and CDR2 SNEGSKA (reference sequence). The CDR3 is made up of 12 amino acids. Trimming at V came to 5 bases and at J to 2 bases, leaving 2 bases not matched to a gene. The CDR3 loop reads CSAPTGAYEQYF. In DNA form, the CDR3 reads TGCAGTGCTCCGACAGGGGCCTACGAGCAGTACTTC.

CDR3 DNA: TGCAGTGCCGGGTCGGGTCCCCCCTACAATGAGCAGTTCTTC. Translated: CSAGSGPPYNEQFF. The chain is built from TRBV20-1 and TRBJ2-1; D call uncertain. The CDR3 extends over 14 amino acids. Germline assignment: CDR1 DFQATT and CDR2 SNEGSKA (reference sequence). V lost 6 bases, J lost 2 bases, and 14 bases lay in between.

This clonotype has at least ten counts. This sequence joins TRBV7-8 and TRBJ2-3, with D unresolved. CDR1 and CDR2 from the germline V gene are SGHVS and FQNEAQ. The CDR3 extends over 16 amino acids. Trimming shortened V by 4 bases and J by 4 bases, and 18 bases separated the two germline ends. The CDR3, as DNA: TGTGCCAGCAGCTCCCAACGACTGTTCTCGGCAGATACGCAGTATTTT. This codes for CASSSQRLFSADTQYF. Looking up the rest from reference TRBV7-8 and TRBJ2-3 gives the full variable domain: GAGVSQSPRYKVAKRGQDVALRCDPISGHVSLFWYQQALGQGPEFLTYFQNEAQLDKSGLPSDRFFAERPEGSVSTLKIQRTQQEDSAVYLCASSSQRLFSADTQYFGPGTRLTVL.

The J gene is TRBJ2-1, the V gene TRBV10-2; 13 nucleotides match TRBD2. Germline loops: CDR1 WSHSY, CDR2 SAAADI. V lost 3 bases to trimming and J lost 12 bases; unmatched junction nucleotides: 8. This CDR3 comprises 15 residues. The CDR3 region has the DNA TGCGCCAGCAGTGACACCGGGACTAGCGGGACTGGGCAGTTCTTC. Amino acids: CASSDTGTSGTGQFF.

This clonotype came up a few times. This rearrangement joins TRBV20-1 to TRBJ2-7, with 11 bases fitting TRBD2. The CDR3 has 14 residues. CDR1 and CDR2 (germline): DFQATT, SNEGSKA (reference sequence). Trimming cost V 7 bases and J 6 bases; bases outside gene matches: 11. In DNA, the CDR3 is TGCAGTGTAGCGGCTAGCGGGAGGCATTTCGAGCAGTACTTC. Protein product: CSVAASGRHFEQYF.

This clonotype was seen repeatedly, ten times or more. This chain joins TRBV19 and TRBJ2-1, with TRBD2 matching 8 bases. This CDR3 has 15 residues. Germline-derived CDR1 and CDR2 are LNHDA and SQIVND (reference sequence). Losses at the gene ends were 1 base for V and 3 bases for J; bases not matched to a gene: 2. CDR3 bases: TGTGCCAGTAGTATAGTAGCGGGACTCTACAATGAGCAGTTCTTC. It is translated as CASSIVAGLYNEQFF.

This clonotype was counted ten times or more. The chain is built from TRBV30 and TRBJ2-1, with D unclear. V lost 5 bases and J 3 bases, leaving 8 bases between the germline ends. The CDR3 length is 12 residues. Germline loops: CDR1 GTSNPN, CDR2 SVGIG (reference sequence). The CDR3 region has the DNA TGTGCCTGGGACCGTAGCTACAATGAGCAGTTCTTC. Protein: CAWDRSYNEQFF. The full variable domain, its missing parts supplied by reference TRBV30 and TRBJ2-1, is SQTIHQWPATLVQPVGSPLSLECTVEGTSNPNLYWYRQAAGRGLQLLFYSVGIGQISSEVPQNLSASRPQDRQFILSSKKLLLSDSGFYLCAWDRSYNEQFFGPGTRLTVL.

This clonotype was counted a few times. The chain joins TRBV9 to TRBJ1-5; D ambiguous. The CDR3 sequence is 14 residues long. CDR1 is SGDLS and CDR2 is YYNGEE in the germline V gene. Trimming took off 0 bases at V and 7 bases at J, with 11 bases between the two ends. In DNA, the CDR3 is TGTGCCAGCAGCGTAGGGGGTTTCGGGCAGCCCCAGCATTTT. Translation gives CASSVGGFGQPQHF.

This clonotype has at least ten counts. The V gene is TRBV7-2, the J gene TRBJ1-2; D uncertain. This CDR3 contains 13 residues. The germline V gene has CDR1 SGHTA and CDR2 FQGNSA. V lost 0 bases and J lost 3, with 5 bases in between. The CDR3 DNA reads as TGTGCCAGCAGCTTAGCGGCAGACTATGGCTACACCTTC. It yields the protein CASSLAADYGYTF.

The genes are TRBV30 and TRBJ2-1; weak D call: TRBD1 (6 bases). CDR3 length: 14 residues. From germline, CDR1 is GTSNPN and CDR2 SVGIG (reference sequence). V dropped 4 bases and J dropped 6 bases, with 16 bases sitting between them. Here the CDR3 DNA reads TGTGCCTGGACAACAGGGTTCGAGGTCAATGAGCAGTTCTTC. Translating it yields CAWTTGFEVNEQFF.

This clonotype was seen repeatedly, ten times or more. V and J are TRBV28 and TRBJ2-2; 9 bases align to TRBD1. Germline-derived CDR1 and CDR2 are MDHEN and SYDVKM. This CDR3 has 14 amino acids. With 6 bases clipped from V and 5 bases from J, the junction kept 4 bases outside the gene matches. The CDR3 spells CASRGQGGTGELFF. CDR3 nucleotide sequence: TGTGCCAGCAGGGGACAGGGCGGGACCGGGGAGCTGTTTTTT.

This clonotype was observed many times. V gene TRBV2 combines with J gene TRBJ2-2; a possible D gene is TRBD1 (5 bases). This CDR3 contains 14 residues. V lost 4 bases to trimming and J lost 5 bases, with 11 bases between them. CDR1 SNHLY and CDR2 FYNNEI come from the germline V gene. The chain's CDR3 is CASSVSKGTGELFF. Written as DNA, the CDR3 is TGTGCCAGCAGTGTATCTAAGGGGACCGGGGAGCTGTTTTTT.

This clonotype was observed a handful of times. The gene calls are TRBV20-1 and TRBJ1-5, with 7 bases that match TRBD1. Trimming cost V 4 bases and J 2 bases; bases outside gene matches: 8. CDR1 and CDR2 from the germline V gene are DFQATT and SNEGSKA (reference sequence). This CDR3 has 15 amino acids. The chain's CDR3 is CSAMTGILRNQPQHF. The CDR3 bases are TGCAGTGCTATGACAGGGATCCTCCGCAATCAGCCCCAGCATTTT.